There are a few counts of the clone carrying this T cell receptor (beta chain). No antigen is known for it. Template switching, a step in the protocol, added a universal primer site, and cDNA carried unique molecular identifiers. TCRdb reprocessed the 5' RACE reads via MiXCR and lists one record per CDR3 protein. The profile covers 350,000 to 500,000 distinct CDR3 sequences, with less than 20% appearing a single time and 12% taken by the ten largest. The CDR3 totals 12 residues. Trimming took off 6 bases at V and 5 bases at J, with 13 bases between the two ends. The germline CDR1 and CDR2 sequences are DFQATT and SNEGSKA (reference sequence). This specimen belongs to a study of identical twins. Study findings and constraints: Conclusions were drawn cross-sectionally by statistical analysis, without following the same donors. Zero-insertion analyses could be partly confounded by invariant MAIT and iNKT cells. There were fewer insertions in abundant cord blood beta clonotypes, but memory repertoires showed no such pattern.

V usage is TRBV20-1 and J usage is TRBJ2-5, with D possibly matching TRBD1 (5 bases). This TCR was recovered from a man aged 50-59 years in good health. The sample taken for sequencing was naive T cells sorted from blood. Here the CDR3 reads CSAPQGLETQYF. Written as DNA, the CDR3 is TGCAGTGCGCCCCAGGGCCTGGAGACCCAGTACTTC.